Following are 5 T cell receptor beta chains from one sample sequenced in a study of blood T cell repertoires in COVID-19 (dated by TCRdb to 2018 to 2020). Library construction relied on the immunoSEQ multiplex PCR assay. TCRdb stores this immuneACCESS table with in-frame sequences only. Part of the clones is absent; in the studies checked, under half of the shortfall reflects unresolved V genes, and no reason is known for the rest. In this sample the table shows around 140,000 clones, 84% of which occur a single time. The top ten constitute 8% to 9% of the sample. Source material: peripheral blood. The receptors shown here come from a man in his thirties or forties with COVID-19, enrolled during active disease.

The chain couples TRBV9 to TRBJ1-2; perhaps TRBD1 as D (5 bases). Germline loops: CDR1 SGDLS, CDR2 YYNGEE. This CDR3 is built from 14 residues. Trimming shortened V by 0 bases and J by 6 bases, and 12 bases separated the two germline ends. This CDR3 is CASSVDDSLHGYTF. CDR3 bases: TGTGCCAGCAGCGTAGACGACAGCCTCCATGGCTACACCTTC.

J is TRBJ2-5 and V is TRBV27; 9 bases are a match to TRBD1. CDR3 size: 15 residues. V shed 2 bases, J shed 6 bases, and the junction held 7 bases outside the gene matches. Germline V CDR1 and CDR2: MNHEY, SMNVEV (reference sequence). CDR3 DNA: TGTGCCAGCAGTTTACAGGGACAGGGAGTGCAGACCCAGTACTTC. This sequence encodes CASSLQGQGVQTQYF.

V is TRBV20-1 and J is TRBJ2-1, with D hard to call. V gave up 4 bases and J gave up 8 bases, with 6 bases separating them. Germline lookup yields CDR1 DFQATT and CDR2 SNEGSKA (reference sequence). The CDR3 loop spans 10 amino acids. The CDR3 DNA sequence: TGCAGTGCTACTCGAGATGAGCAGTTCTTC. This sequence encodes CSATRDEQFF.

The V gene is TRBV19, the J gene TRBJ1-5; maybe TRBD1 (6 bases). Germline CDR1 reads LNHDA; CDR2 reads SQIVND (reference sequence). The CDR3 has 13 residues. The ends were cut back, 5 bases at V and 6 bases at J, with 11 bases in the middle. The CDR3 is CASSPTGSQPQHF. The DNA for the CDR3 is TGTGCCAGTAGTCCGACAGGTAGTCAGCCCCAGCATTTT.

The chain combines TRBV18 with TRBJ1-2; D remains unclear. Germline loops: CDR1 KGHSH, CDR2 LQKENI. The ends were cut back, 3 bases at V and 6 bases at J, with 11 bases in the middle. This CDR3 is 13 amino acids long. For the CDR3, the DNA is TGTGCCAGCTCACCTAGACAAACGGATGGCTACACCTTC. Amino acid sequence: CASSPRQTDGYTF. The whole variable domain, remainder taken from reference TRBV18 and TRBJ1-2, is NAGVMQNPRHLVRRRGQEARLRCSPMKGHSHVYWYRQLPEEGLKFMVYLQKENIIDESGMPKERFSAEFPKEGPSILRIQQVVRGDSAAYFCASSPRQTDGYTFGSGTRLTVV.